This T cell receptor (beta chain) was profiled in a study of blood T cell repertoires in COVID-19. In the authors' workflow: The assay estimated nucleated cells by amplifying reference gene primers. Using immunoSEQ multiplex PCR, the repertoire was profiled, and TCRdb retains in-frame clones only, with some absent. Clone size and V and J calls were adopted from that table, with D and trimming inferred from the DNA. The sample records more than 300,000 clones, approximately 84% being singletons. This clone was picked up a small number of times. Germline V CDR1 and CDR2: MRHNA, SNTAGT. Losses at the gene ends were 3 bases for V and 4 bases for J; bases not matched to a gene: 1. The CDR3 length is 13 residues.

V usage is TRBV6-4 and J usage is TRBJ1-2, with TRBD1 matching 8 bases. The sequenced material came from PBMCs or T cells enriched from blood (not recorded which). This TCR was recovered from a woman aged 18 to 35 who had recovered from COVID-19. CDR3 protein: CASSDTGGYGYTF. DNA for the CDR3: TGTGCCAGCAGTGATACAGGGGGCTATGGCTACACCTTC.